This TCR beta chain was obtained from a study of shared clonotypes between healthy human individuals. Naive CD8 populations comprised CD45RO-negative cells positively selected for CCR7, excluding terminally differentiated effector memory CD45RA+ cells. CDR1 and CDR2 (germline): SEHNR, FQNEAQ (reference sequence). This CDR3 comprises 14 residues. V was pared by 0 bases and J by 7 bases, with 13 bases between. The repertoire was sequenced with immunoSEQ multiplex PCR; TCRdb's copy has only in-frame clones and lacks some. The sample consists of roughly 2 million clones, around 96% of them appearing once.

Sequencing was performed on naive CD8+ T cells sorted from blood. The TCR originated in a young man in good health. The chain employs TRBV7-9 and TRBJ2-7, with unresolved D. The CDR3 reads CASSLAAALGEQYF. For the CDR3, the DNA is TGTGCCAGCAGCTTAGCCGCAGCACTGGGGGAGCAGTACTTC.